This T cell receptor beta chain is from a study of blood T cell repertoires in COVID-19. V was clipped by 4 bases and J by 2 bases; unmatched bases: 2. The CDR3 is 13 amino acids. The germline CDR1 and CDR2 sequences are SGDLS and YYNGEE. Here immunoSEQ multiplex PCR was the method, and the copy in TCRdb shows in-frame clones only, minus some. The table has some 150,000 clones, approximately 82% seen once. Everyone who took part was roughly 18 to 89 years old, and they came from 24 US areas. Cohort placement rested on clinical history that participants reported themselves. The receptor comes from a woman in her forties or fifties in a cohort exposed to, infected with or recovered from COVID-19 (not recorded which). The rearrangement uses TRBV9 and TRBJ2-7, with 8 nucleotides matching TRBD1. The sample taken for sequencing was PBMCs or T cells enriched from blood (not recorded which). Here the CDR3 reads CASSRGQAYEQYF. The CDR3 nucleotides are TGTGCCAGCAGCAGGGGACAGGCCTACGAGCAGTACTTC.